Sequencing of this T cell receptor (beta chain) was carried out in a study of blood T cell repertoires in COVID-19. The CDR3 has 12 residues. Trimming took off 4 bases at V and 9 bases at J, with 13 bases between the two ends. The V gene's germline CDR1 is MNHEY and CDR2 SVGEGT. The assay was immunoSEQ multiplex PCR, and TCRdb's table has in-frame clones only and misses some. Among hundreds of thousands of clones listed, approximately 87% were seen once. The sample consisted of peripheral blood. This rearrangement joins TRBV6-2 or TRBV6-3 to TRBJ2-7, with D hard to call. This TCR derives from a woman aged 40 to 49 who had recovered from COVID-19. This CDR3 is CASSSHAVPQYF. In nucleotides, the CDR3 is TGTGCCAGCAGTTCCCACGCGGTCCCGCAGTACTTC.